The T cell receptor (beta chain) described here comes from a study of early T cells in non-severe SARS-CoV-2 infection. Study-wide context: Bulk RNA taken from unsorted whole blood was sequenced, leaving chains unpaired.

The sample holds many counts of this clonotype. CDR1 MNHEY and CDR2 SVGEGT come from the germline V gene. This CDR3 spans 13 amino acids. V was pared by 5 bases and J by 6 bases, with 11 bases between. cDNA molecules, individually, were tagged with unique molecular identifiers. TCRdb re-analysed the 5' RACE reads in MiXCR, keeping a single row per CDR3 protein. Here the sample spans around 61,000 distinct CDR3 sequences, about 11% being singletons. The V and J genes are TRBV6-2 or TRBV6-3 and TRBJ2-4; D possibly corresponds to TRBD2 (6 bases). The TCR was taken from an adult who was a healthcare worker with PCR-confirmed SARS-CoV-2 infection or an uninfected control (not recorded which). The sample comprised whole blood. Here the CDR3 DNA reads TGTGCCAGCAGTGACCCGGGACTAAACATTCAGTACTTC. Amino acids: CASSDPGLNIQYF.